This TCR beta chain is drawn from a study of CXCR3-negative and CXCR3-positive naive CD8 T cells. Looking at the study overall: Cumulative TRB read yield was around 150 million, averaging about 1.5 +/- 0.3 million per library. General observations from the study: For naive cells, CXCR3-negative and CXCR3-positive subsets had similar TRBV-TRBJ usage; for memory cells, usage differed.

CD45RO-CCR7+CD27+CD95- was the phenotype of naive CD8+ T cells. The CDR3 is made up of 17 amino acids. Germline V gene data show CDR1 as MDHEN and CDR2 as SYDVKM. As regards this clonotype: The antigen remains undetermined.

TRB cDNA was prepared as libraries by UMI-labeled 5' RACE. TCRdb re-called the 5' RACE reads and catalogs CDR3 proteins one per entry, DNA excluded. Found here are 69,000 or so distinct CDR3 sequences; the top ten clones hold over 1.3%. This TCR came from a human donor in good health. Some clones in this sample may be carry-over from other donors' samples. The sample taken for sequencing was naive CXCR3- CD8+ T cells from blood. Subset specified: CD45RO-CCR7+CD27+CD95- naive CD8+ T cells lacking CXCR3 (TNR3-). This rearrangement joins TRBV28 to TRBJ2-5; TCRdb reports TRBD1, a call that lacks DNA to check it against. This chain's CDR3 is CASSTVINGGTQETQYF.